This record concerns one T cell receptor beta chain sequence. As yet, its antigen is unknown. This sample is drawn from a study of blood T cells in healthy people across ages. Study summary: T cells yielded about one barcoded beta molecule per two cells through template switching.

Together with a sample-barcoded 5' primer, a J-beta primer mix was included in a second PCR lasting about 6 to 12 cycles. The yield of each sample was at least 2.5 million CDR3-containing paired-end reads. TCRdb re-called the 5' RACE reads through MiXCR, storing one row per CDR3 protein. The profile shows about 1.5 million distinct CDR3 sequences, approximately 42% of them singletons. PBMCs, at least 6 million per sample, were isolated. Germline loops: CDR1 ENHRY, CDR2 SYGVKD. The CDR3 length is 16 residues. V dropped 7 bases and J dropped 4 bases, with 20 bases sitting between them. Study-level findings and limits: It was held that the diversity estimates obtained from one million T cells were underestimates.

The sample comprised blood. The chain links TRBV10-3 to TRBJ2-1; the D gene is possibly TRBD1 (5 bases). This receptor was obtained from a woman aged 18-29 years in good health. The CDR3 DNA sequence: TGTGCCATCACTCCCCGAAGATCTGGGGCTTACAATGAGCAGTTCTTC. Its translation: CAITPRRSGAYNEQFF.